This T cell receptor beta chain was sequenced in a study of T cells after yellow fever vaccination. Points from the study as a whole: A large majority of primary-vaccination clones showed up again after the booster (roughly 96% CD4, around 90% CD8). Few clonotypes appeared in both CD4 and CD8 compartments. By day 5 rather than day 15, the secondary response had peaked, though it was weaker.

In its sample, this clonotype was seen many times. Its matching antigen is unknown. The 5'RACE template-switching step produced TCR cDNA and added a universal primer site and UMIs. Each CDR3 protein is one row after TCRdb ran MiXCR on the 5' RACE reads. Of 140,000 to 150,000 distinct CDR3 sequences listed, approximately 6.6% are singletons. This receptor was obtained from a man aged 30-40 years who received the YFV17D yellow fever vaccine. The sample here was CD4+ T cells sorted from PBMCs, taken 10 days after the yellow fever booster vaccination.

The CDR3 bases are TGTGCCACCAGTGAGGGGACCCCCCACCACACAGATACGCAGTATTTT. It is translated as CATSEGTPHHTDTQYF. This chain uses TRBV24-1 with TRBJ2-3; tentatively, D is TRBD1 or TRBD2 (5 bases each). The V end lost 4 bases, the J end lost 2 bases, and 15 bases lay between the germline ends. CDR3 size: 16 residues. Per the germline V gene, CDR1 is KGHDR and CDR2 is SFDVKD.